Listed below are T cell receptor beta chains from one sample, sequenced in a study of blood T cell repertoires in COVID-19. Profiling relied on immunoSEQ multiplex PCR, and the TCRdb table lists in-frame clones only, not all of them. The sample consists of around 250,000 clones, over 75% of them appearing once. Sequenced material: PBMCs or T cells enriched from blood (not recorded which). These receptors all come from a woman in her thirties or forties who had been exposed to COVID-19. Each CDR3 is given with its conserved first and last residue. The D gene is left open where the match is weak. Not every row has a clone size; where given, it reads once, few, many or a size class.

size	D	V	J	CDR3	DNA
NA	NA	TRBV27	TRBJ2-1	CASSNPFSTGKINEQFF	TGTGCCAGCAGCAACCCCTTTTCAACCGGGAAGATCAATGAGCAGTTCTTC
NA	NA	TRBV5-1	TRBJ1-3	CASSSGLQGGNTIYF	TGTGCCAGCAGCTCCGGACTTCAAGGAGGAAACACCATATATTTT
NA	NA	TRBV3-1/TRBV3-2	TRBJ1-5	CASERVLYSNQPQHF	TGTGCCAGCGAGCGGGTGTTATATAGCAATCAGCCCCAGCATTTT
once	TRBD2	TRBV7-6	TRBJ2-3	CASTDLGGVTDTQYF	TGTGCCAGCACTGACCTGGGGGGGGTCACAGATACGCAGTATTTT
NA	NA	TRBV7-5	TRBJ2-1	CASAPSIYNEQFF	TGTGCCAGCGCGCCAAGTATCTACAATGAGCAGTTCTTC
NA	NA	TRBV3-1/TRBV3-2	TRBJ2-2	CASSQGGASGYTRYTGELFF	TGTGCCAGCAGCCAAGGGGGGGCTAGCGGCTATACTCGGTACACCGGGGAGCTGTTTTTT
NA	TRBD1	TRBV7-9	TRBJ2-5	CASSLRDSKETQYF	TGTGCCAGCAGCTTAAGGGACAGCAAAGAGACCCAGTACTTC
NA	TRBD1	TRBV18	TRBJ1-1	CASSGEVDRGNTEAFF	TGTGCCAGCTCCGGTGAGGTGGACAGGGGGAACACTGAAGCTTTCTTT
once	NA	TRBV5-4	TRBJ1-1	CASSEAQGGVFF	TGTGCCAGCAGCGAGGCCCAAGGGGGTGTTTTCTTT
NA	NA	TRBV7-6	TRBJ2-1	CASSLFGASSYNEQFF	TGTGCCAGCAGCTTATTCGGTGCGAGCTCCTACAATGAGCAGTTCTTC
NA	TRBD2	TRBV5-4	TRBJ2-3	CASSEFAGGSTDTQYF	TGTGCCAGCAGTGAATTTGCGGGAGGAAGCACAGATACGCAGTATTTT
NA	NA	TRBV7-2	TRBJ2-3	CASTDGPRDTQYF	TGTGCCAGCACCGATGGGCCGAGAGATACGCAGTATTTT
NA	NA	TRBV7-2	TRBJ2-7	CASSRYGGEQYF	TGTGCCAGCAGCCGTTACGGGGGCGAGCAGTACTTC
NA	NA	TRBV4-3	TRBJ1-6	CASSQETGGGVRLHF	TGCGCCAGCAGCCAAGAGACTGGGGGAGGGGTTCGCCTCCACTTT
NA	NA	TRBV4-1	TRBJ1-4	CASSQVYTGGSNEKLFF	TGCGCCAGCAGCCAAGTCTATACGGGGGGGTCTAATGAAAAACTGTTTTTT
NA	TRBD2	TRBV6-2/TRBV6-3	TRBJ2-2	CASSSWTSGSGAGELFF	TGTGCCAGCAGTTCCTGGACTAGCGGGAGTGGTGCCGGGGAGCTGTTTTTT
NA	NA	TRBV5-1	TRBJ1-1	CASSLVSGLFGSTEAFF	TGCGCCAGCAGCTTGGTATCAGGACTTTTCGGAAGCACTGAAGCTTTCTTT
NA	NA	TRBV5-1	TRBJ1-2	CASSFNNGGDGYTF	TGTGCCAGCAGCTTCAACAACGGGGGGGATGGCTACACCTTC
NA	NA	TRBV5-4	TRBJ1-1	CASSHEYTEAFF	TGTGCCAGCAGTCACGAGTACACTGAAGCTTTCTTT
NA	NA	TRBV12-5	TRBJ2-6	CASGSATYSGANVLTF	TGTGCTAGTGGTTCCGCGACTTACTCTGGGGCCAACGTCCTGACTTTC
NA	TRBD1	TRBV5-4	TRBJ1-6	CASSYEQGMSYNSPLHF	TGTGCCAGCAGCTACGAACAGGGGATGTCCTATAATTCACCCCTCCACTTT